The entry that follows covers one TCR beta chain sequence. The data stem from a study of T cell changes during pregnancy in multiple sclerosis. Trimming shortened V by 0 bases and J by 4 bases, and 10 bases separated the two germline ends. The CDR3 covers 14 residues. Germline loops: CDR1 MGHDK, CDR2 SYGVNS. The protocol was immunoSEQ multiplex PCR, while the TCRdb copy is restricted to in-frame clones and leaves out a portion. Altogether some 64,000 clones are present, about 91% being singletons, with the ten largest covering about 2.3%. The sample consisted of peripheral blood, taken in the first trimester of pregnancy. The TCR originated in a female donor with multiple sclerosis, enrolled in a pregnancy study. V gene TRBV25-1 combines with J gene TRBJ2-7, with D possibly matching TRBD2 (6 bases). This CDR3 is CASSEYGGPYEQYF. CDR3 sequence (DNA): TGTGCCAGCAGTGAATACGGGGGACCATACGAGCAGTACTTC.